The present T cell receptor (beta chain) was sequenced within a study of shared clonotypes between healthy human individuals (TCRdb year 2020). General notes on the study: A couple of women and three men aged 18 to 49 years were included in the cohort. To estimate repertoire size and how much clonotype sharing occurs between individuals, the study deeply sequenced the blood TCR repertoires of five healthy adults. For each donor, CD4 naive and CD4 memory were each given three plates, CD8 naive was given two plates, and CD8 memory was given one plate. Between about 0.8 and 9 billion PBMCs per donor were obtained by leukapheresis. Different laboratories and diverse techniques were used to prepare libraries and sequence TCR repertoires, to increase sequencing depth and limit assay-specific biases. Overall study results and their limits: The small number of donors limited the genetic and exposure-history diversity represented. Only blood was sampled, and tissue TCR repertoires likely differ from those in blood. Naive subsets generally had larger estimated clonotype richness than memory subsets. Pairwise subsampling led to the expectation that sequencing depth would affect the degree of clonotype sharing among donors. Sharing across a few donors was observed for about 5% of naive CD4, about 4% of naive CD8, roughly 2.3% of memory CD4, and about 0.39% of memory CD8 clonotypes. Clonotypes shared by all four sorted-subset donors showed higher generation probabilities than non-shared clonotypes. Rarefaction of sorted-subset datasets indicated incomplete sequencing despite the large sequencing depth.

About this clone itself: Its antigen is currently not known. One base away there is no much larger clone; base qualities are not given.

Using the deep immunoSEQ assay, TCR CDR3 regions were amplified from genomic DNA by multiplex PCR. Extracted genomic DNA from each cell subset was distributed evenly across all wells of several immunoSEQ 96-well plates, and each plate was treated as a replicate. For sorted subsets, about 200 ng genomic DNA, equal to about 30,000 T cell genomes, was loaded into each replicate PCR. The purified libraries were quantified using a Qubit 3.0 fluorometer, sized with a Bioanalyzer 2100, and then quantified again using the KAPA Library Quantification kit. A separate single-read 150-cycle Illumina NextSeq 550 flow cell was used to sequence each immunoSEQ 96-well plate. The original methods were these. Because only junctional sequences without quality scores were contained in the immunoSEQ output, filtering matching that applied to full-length reads could not be performed. To assign V/J genes and CDR3, sequences were annotated against IMGT germline references using PyIR, a Python wrapper for IgBLAST v1.9. Any read was removed if the V/J assignment was weak (E-value above 1e-6), the CDR3 was missing, or the read contained stop codons, out-of-frame junctions, or ambiguous translated residues. V3J clonotypes were defined as sequences sharing the same inferred V gene, J gene, and CDR3 amino acid sequence. Percentage overlap between repertoires was calculated by dividing the number of shared unique clonotypes by the size of the smaller repertoire. RTK rarefaction, the Chao1 estimator, and Recon v2.1 estimates of unobserved clonotypes were used to assess repertoire richness. Generation probabilities for all TCRbeta clonotypes obtained by the gDNA method from a handful of donors were computed using OLGA. What TCRdb holds here is the immuneACCESS table cut down to in-frame rearrangements. Part of the clones is not present; checked against another copy, under half of the missing clones reflect an unresolved V gene, and the others are unexplained. That table supplies the V and J calls and clone size; D and trimming were determined from the DNA. This sample gives about 2 million clones in total; approximately 95% of them show up just once. 1% to 1.5% of the sample belongs to the ten largest clones.

CD8 naive samples were obtained by positive selection for CCR7 among CD45RO-negative cells, yielding a CD45RA+CCR7+ population from which TemRA cells were excluded. The donors were healthy, HIV-negative adults who had no recently reported acute infections or vaccinations. Only Caucasian adults living in Nashville, Tennessee, USA were represented among the donors. Blood was obtained by leukapheresis, after which PBMCs were separated by Ficoll-Histopaque density gradient centrifugation and cryopreserved in liquid nitrogen vapor phase. Analytical flow cytometry was used to check the purity and quantity of every magnetically sorted T cell population. From each sorted fraction, genomic DNA was isolated and quantified by UV absorbance on a Nanodrop 2000c. Its CDR3 holds 11 amino acids, cysteine through phenylalanine. Just the 33-base CDR3 DNA is kept, in frame starting at base 1. Between the V and J ends, shortened by 2 bases and 7 bases respectively, the junction contains 5 bases. Reading the germline V gene gives CDR1 MNHNS and CDR2 SASEGT.

Specimen: naive CD8+ T cells sorted from blood. Sample cell subset or site, as interpreted from the label and publication: CD45RA+CCR7+. The V gene is TRBV6-1 and the J gene is TRBJ1-2, with the identity of the D gene unclear. This sequence was found in a man in his late teens or twenties in good health. The CDR3 protein is CASSERAGYTF. In nucleotide form, the sequence is TGTGCCAGCAGTGAACGGGCTGGCTACACCTTC.